This is a list of T cell receptor beta chains from one sample in a study of shared clonotypes between healthy human individuals. This table comes from immunoSEQ multiplex PCR, and its TCRdb copy is limited to in-frame clones, with some not included. This sample has about 2.1 million clones, with around 93% found just once. Source material: naive CD8+ T cells from PBMCs. The source of these receptors is a man younger than 35 in good health. Some clones in this sample may be carry-over from other donors' samples. CDR3s include the opening cysteine and the closing phenylalanine or tryptophan. The order of the fields is J gene, V gene, CDR3 protein.

j_call: TRBJ2-1
v_call: TRBV28
cdr3_aa: CASRGLARDEQFF

j_call: TRBJ2-5
v_call: TRBV4-1
cdr3_aa: CASAPQGGPLMQTQYF

j_call: TRBJ1-3
v_call: TRBV2
cdr3_aa: CASWDRGNTIYF

j_call: TRBJ2-2
v_call: TRBV2
cdr3_aa: CASQTVTGELFF

j_call: TRBJ1-3
v_call: TRBV15
cdr3_aa: CATSRDGGSGNTIYF

j_call: TRBJ2-7
v_call: TRBV5-1
cdr3_aa: CASSLRGFYEQYF

j_call: TRBJ2-7
v_call: TRBV30
cdr3_aa: CAWKRPGAYEQYF

j_call: TRBJ2-3
v_call: TRBV10-1
cdr3_aa: CASSTGDTQYF

j_call: TRBJ2-3
v_call: TRBV7-8
cdr3_aa: CASSLGSKFTDTQYF

j_call: TRBJ2-7
v_call: TRBV19
cdr3_aa: CASSPGTASYEQYF

j_call: TRBJ2-1
v_call: TRBV27
cdr3_aa: CASSLLSRAYNEQFF

j_call: TRBJ2-7
v_call: TRBV6-1
cdr3_aa: CASSASKTGRNPYEQYF

j_call: TRBJ2-1
v_call: TRBV11-1
cdr3_aa: CASSGGLAGGPGEQFF

j_call: TRBJ1-2
v_call: TRBV5-3
cdr3_aa: CARSYGQEGGYTF

j_call: TRBJ2-1
v_call: TRBV27
cdr3_aa: CASSPFEGSSYNEQFF

j_call: TRBJ2-1
v_call: TRBV7-3
cdr3_aa: CASSLSWGSFGNEQFF

j_call: TRBJ1-5
v_call: TRBV5-8
cdr3_aa: CASSWGQSNQPQHF

j_call: TRBJ2-2
v_call: TRBV27
cdr3_aa: CASSRLAGAGELFF

j_call: TRBJ2-1
v_call: TRBV7-9
cdr3_aa: CASSLPLVSNEQFF

j_call: TRBJ2-1
v_call: TRBV9
cdr3_aa: CASSVGESSSYNEQFF

j_call: TRBJ2-5
v_call: TRBV27
cdr3_aa: CASRGRGVQETQYF

j_call: TRBJ2-1
v_call: TRBV7-2
cdr3_aa: CASSLGLTNEQFF

j_call: TRBJ1-1
v_call: TRBV6-1
cdr3_aa: CASSEYITGPGTEAFF

j_call: TRBJ2-3
v_call: TRBV2
cdr3_aa: CASSVSAGVGTDTQYF

j_call: TRBJ2-2
v_call: TRBV6-4
cdr3_aa: CAKRTSGLNTGELFF

j_call: TRBJ2-7
v_call: TRBV5-1
cdr3_aa: CASSLLAASSYEQYF

j_call: TRBJ2-2
v_call: TRBV30
cdr3_aa: CAWSVERFTGELFF

j_call: TRBJ2-3
v_call: TRBV28
cdr3_aa: CASSLGTSSTDTQYF

j_call: TRBJ2-7
v_call: TRBV5-4
cdr3_aa: CASSLPGQGTYEQYF

j_call: TRBJ2-7
v_call: TRBV7-8
cdr3_aa: CASSQQWGLAASYEQYF